This passage covers 17 T cell receptor beta chains from one sample sequenced in a study of beta chain features in type 1 diabetes (dated by TCRdb to about 2018). Results the study describes overall, beyond this receptor: Type 1 diabetes patients showed a moderate but significant shortening of TCRB CDR3 length in all four CD4+ subsets.

Library preparation used the immunoSEQ multiplex PCR assay. The entire amount of isolated RNA was reverse transcribed using the High Capacity cDNA Reverse Transcription Kit, so the sequenced TCRB transcripts were expressed ones. Held by TCRdb, this immuneACCESS table contains in-frame sequences only and omits some clones. Under half of the omission traces to an unresolved V gene where checked; the cause of the rest is unknown. This sample gives roughly 220,000 clones in total; roughly 16% of them show up just once. The ten largest account for about 0.08% of the sample. These receptors have no identified antigens. Input material: naive CD4+ T cells from blood. The cell subset or site label of this sample denotes: true naive CD4+ T cells. All receptors derive from a man aged 25-45 years with type 1 diabetes.

The rearrangement uses TRBV18 and TRBJ1-1; no firm D call. With 3 bases removed from V and 7 bases from J, the gap between germline ends came to 9 bases. This CDR3 comprises 12 residues. The germline CDR1 and CDR2 sequences are KGHSH and LQKENI. CDR3 sequence reads: CASSPDQGEAFF. The CDR3 coding sequence is TGTGCCAGCTCACCCGATCAAGGTGAAGCTTTCTTT.

The DNA of the CDR3 is TGCACCAGCAATCCGAACGGGACTGCCTACCAAGAGACCCAGTACTTC. Residues: CTSNPNGTAYQETQYF. The rearrangement uses TRBV1 and TRBJ2-5; the table assigns TRBD2, which was not confirmed against the DNA. TRBV1 corresponds to a pseudogene. The CDR3 is made up of 16 amino acids.

This chain connects TRBV2 to TRBJ2-7, with TRBD1 identical over 7 bases. The CDR3 covers 13 residues. In germline, CDR1 is SNHLY, CDR2 FYNNEI. V shed 6 bases, J shed 2 bases, and the junction held 4 bases outside the gene matches. DNA for the CDR3: TGTGCCAGCAGCCGGGACAGAACCTACGAGCAGTACTTC. It codes for CASSRDRTYEQYF. Based on the CDR3 plus reference TRBV2 and TRBJ2-7, the full variable domain is EPEVTQTPSHQVTQMGQEVILRCVPISNHLYFYWYRQILGQKVEFLVSFYNNEISEKSEIFDDQFSVERPDGSNFTLKIRSTKLEDSAMYFCASSRDRTYEQYFGPGTRLTVT.

V is TRBV30 and J is TRBJ2-7, with D possibly matching TRBD1 (5 bases). This CDR3 region has 12 residues. V shed 7 bases and J shed 9 bases, with 19 bases lying between them. CDR1 is GTSNPN and CDR2 is SVGIG in the germline V gene (reference sequence). CDR3 sequence: CAYQDTTLVQYF. CDR3 in DNA: TGTGCCTACCAGGACACGACGCTTGTGCAGTACTTC.

This clone is a singleton in its sample. J is TRBJ2-3 and V is TRBV27; D is unclear. CDR3 length: 15 amino acids. Germline values: CDR1 MNHEY, CDR2 SMNVEV (reference sequence). Trimming stripped 7 bases from V and 0 bases from J, with 14 bases between. CDR3: CASTLYPTSTDTQYF. The CDR3 bases are TGTGCCAGCACTCTTTACCCGACAAGCACAGATACGCAGTATTTT.

This clone has only a few counts. The chain carries TRBV12-5 and TRBJ2-1, with TRBD2 identical over 10 bases. Trimming took 8 bases from V and 8 from J; bases not matched to a gene: 12. Germline values: CDR1 LGHNT, CDR2 FRNRAP. The CDR3 totals 15 residues. CDR3 sequence (DNA): TGTGCTAGTACTCAGACTAGCGGGCCGCTTCATGAGCAGTTCTTC. Amino acids: CASTQTSGPLHEQFF.

J is TRBJ1-1 and V is TRBV11-2; D is uncertain. The ends were cut back, 4 bases at V and 1 base at J, with 16 bases in the middle. The CDR3 is 16 amino acids. CDR1 and CDR2 from the germline V gene are SGHAT and FQNNGV. Written as DNA, the CDR3 is TGTGCCAGCAGCTCCCACACGTTAGACGGGAACACTGAAGCTTTCTTT. Translating gives CASSSHTLDGNTEAFF. Combining the CDR3 with reference TRBV11-2 and TRBJ1-1 gives the whole variable domain EAGVAQSPRYKIIEKRQSVAFWCNPISGHATLYWYQQILGQGPKLLIQFQNNGVVDDSQLPKDRFSAERLKGVDSTLKIQPAKLEDSAVYLCASSSHTLDGNTEAFFGQGTRLTVV.

V usage is TRBV7-2 and J usage is TRBJ2-3; D remains ambiguous. Germline CDR1 SGHTA, CDR2 FQGNSA. The length of the CDR3 is 15 residues. With 5 bases removed from V and 1 base from J, the gap between germline ends came to 13 bases. The CDR3 DNA sequence: TGTGCCAGCAGCAAAACGGTATGGGGCACAGATACGCAGTATTTT. The encoded protein is CASSKTVWGTDTQYF.

The chain uses TRBV14 and TRBJ2-3; a possible D gene is TRBD1 (5 bases). CDR3 length: 16 residues. Germline V gene sequence: CDR1 SGHDN, CDR2 FVKESK. Trimming left V 0 bases short and J 2 bases short, with 12 bases between. The CDR3 coding sequence is TGTGCCAGCAGCCAAGATTGGGGCAGAGCCACAGATACGCAGTATTTT. This gives the protein CASSQDWGRATDTQYF.

The gene calls are TRBV20-1 and TRBJ2-4; D is possibly TRBD2 (5 bases). This CDR3 has 11 residues. CDR1 and CDR2 from the germline V gene are DFQATT and SNEGSKA (reference sequence). V dropped 5 bases and J dropped 5 bases, with 7 bases sitting between them. The CDR3, as DNA: TGCAGTGCTCGACTACAAAACATTCAGTACTTC. Protein: CSARLQNIQYF.

The V gene is TRBV10-1, the J gene TRBJ1-2, with a weak D call TRBD1 (6 bases). V lost 6 bases, J lost 5 bases, and 16 bases lay in between. The CDR3 extends over 14 amino acids. The germline gives CDR1 WNHNN, CDR2 SYGVQD (reference sequence). The CDR3 DNA reads as TGCGCCAGCAGCCAATCGACAGGCGGGTATGGCTACACCTTC. Translating it yields CASSQSTGGYGYTF.

V is TRBV5-4 and J is TRBJ2-6; D is possibly TRBD1 (7 bases). Trimming cost V 2 bases and J 2 bases, with 8 bases left between them. Per germline, CDR1 SGHNT and CDR2 YYREEE (reference sequence). The CDR3 length is 15 residues. The CDR3 bases are TGTGCCAGCAGCTTCAGGGGGGCTGGGGCCAACGTCCTGACTTTC. Translation: CASSFRGAGANVLTF.

This clone occurred a few times. The chain recombines TRBV4-3 with TRBJ1-2; TRBD1 might be the D (5 bases). Germline V gene data show CDR1 as LGHNA and CDR2 as YSLEER. Trimming removed 1 base at V and 5 bases at J, with 8 bases between. CDR3 size: 13 residues. The CDR3 region is CASSQVEGYGYTF. CDR3 coding DNA: TGCGCCAGCAGCCAAGTGGAGGGGTATGGCTACACCTTC.

This clone was observed a few times. For the CDR3, the DNA is TGTGCCAGTAGTATGGGGGCTAGCGGACTACTCAATGAGCAGTTCTTC. Protein: CASSMGASGLLNEQFF. The chain joins TRBV19 to TRBJ2-1, with a possible D match to TRBD2 (7 bases). The V gene's germline CDR1 is LNHDA and CDR2 SQIVND (reference sequence). Trimming shortened V by 3 bases and J by 6 bases, and 18 bases separated the two germline ends. The CDR3 consists of 16 residues.

This clone was seen a handful of times. This chain links TRBV6-6 with TRBJ1-5, with D unresolved. Trimming left V 6 bases short and J 0 bases short, with 12 bases between. The CDR3 is 15 amino acids. Looked up from germline, CDR1 is MNHNY and CDR2 is SVGAGI (reference sequence). As DNA, the CDR3 is TGTGCCAGCAGCTACACGGGCTATAGCAATCAGCCCCAGCATTTT. This translates into CASSYTGYSNQPQHF.

This clone was counted a few times. The rearrangement joins TRBV5-1 to TRBJ2-5, with TRBD1 identical over 8 bases. The J segment lost 5 bases and the V segment lost 4 bases, leaving 7 bases of the junction unmatched. The germline V gene encodes CDR1 SGHRS and CDR2 YFSETQ. The CDR3 runs to 14 residues. The CDR3, as DNA: TGCGCCAGCAGCGATACTCAGGGGGCTGAGACCCAGTACTTC. It is translated as CASSDTQGAETQYF.

The chain recombines TRBV5-1 with TRBJ2-3; 10 bases are a match to TRBD1. Losses at the gene ends were 3 bases for V and 1 base for J; bases not matched to a gene: 5. CDR3 length: 16 residues. From germline, CDR1 is SGHRS and CDR2 YFSETQ. The CDR3 here is CASSWGQGLGTDTQYF. The CDR3 DNA is TGCGCCAGCAGCTGGGGACAGGGGCTAGGCACAGATACGCAGTATTTT. The full variable domain, with the rest looked up from reference TRBV5-1 and TRBJ2-3, is KAGVTQTPRYLIKTRGQQVTLSCSPISGHRSVSWYQQTPGQGLQFLFEYFSETQRNKGNFPGRFSGRQFSNSRSEMNVSTLELGDSALYLCASSWGQGLGTDTQYFGPGTRLTVL.